The T cell receptor beta chain described here comes from a study of blood T cells in healthy people across ages. General study findings and limits: Aged donors had fewer naive CD4+ cells and lower diversity than long-lived donors. Per-million-T-cell TCR beta diversity fell roughly linearly with age.

Through a sample-barcoded 5' primer and a J-beta primer mix, a second PCR was run for 7 to 11 cycles. Each cDNA molecule carried a tag from a template-switch adaptor that contained 12 random nucleotides. TCRdb itself ran the 5' RACE reads through MiXCR, one entry per CDR3 protein. Among over 1,500,000 distinct CDR3 sequences, about 39% were seen once, and the ten largest hold about 21%. As concerns this clonotype: The antigen is unknown.

CDR1 and CDR2 from the germline V gene are LGHNA and YSLEER. V shed 0 bases, J shed 6 bases, and the junction held 8 bases outside the gene matches. CDR3 length: 16 residues. The chain links TRBV4-3 to TRBJ2-1; 7 nucleotides align to TRBD1. The sequence came from a human donor in good health. Sample: blood. The DNA for the CDR3 is TGCGCCAGCAGCCAAGATTGGGCAACAGGGGCCAATGAGCAGTTCTTC. It is translated as CASSQDWATGANEQFF.